This T cell receptor (beta chain) was identified during a study of blood T cells in healthy people across ages. Study results and limitations: Roughly linear declines in TCR beta diversity per million T cells occurred with age.

Comments on this clonotype: Its matching antigen is unknown.

A sample-barcoded 5' primer and a J-beta primer mix were used in a second PCR of about 6 to 11 cycles. Using its own MiXCR run on the 5' RACE reads, TCRdb lists one record per CDR3 protein. The repertoire holds 800,000 to 1,300,000 distinct CDR3 sequences, with under 30% as singletons. V lost 2 bases to trimming and J lost 7 bases; unmatched junction nucleotides: 3. Looked up from germline, CDR1 is MDHEN and CDR2 is SYDVKM. This CDR3 has 14 residues. This same sample was also taken into another study, of T cells of mothers and their children. According to that study: Using approximately 1.5 ug per 15 ul, all extracted RNA underwent cDNA synthesis.

The sequenced sample consisted of blood. This TCR came from a girl aged 2 to 10 in good health. This chain connects TRBV28 to TRBJ1-4; 8 bases match TRBD1. CDR3 sequence reads: CASSLTGGFEKLFF. CDR3 nucleotide sequence: TGTGCCAGCAGTTTAACAGGGGGTTTTGAAAAACTGTTTTTT.